This T cell receptor beta chain was obtained from a study of shared clonotypes between healthy human individuals. Study-wide background: Per donor, CD8 memory used one plate, CD8 naive used two, CD4 memory used three and CD4 naive used three.

Concerning this clone: Its antigen is unidentified.

The CDR3 runs 14 residues. Per the germline V gene, CDR1 is LNHNV and CDR2 is YYDKDF (reference sequence). Trimming stripped 3 bases from V and 4 bases from J, with 12 bases between. Selected positively for CCR7 and CD45RO-negative, naive CD8 cells excluded terminally differentiated effector memory CD45RA+ cells. Study results and limitations: Only blood samples were collected, and tissue repertoires likely differ. Clonotype sharing among donors likely depends on sequencing depth.

Repertoires were generated with immunoSEQ multiplex PCR, while TCRdb's copy carries only in-frame clones and drops some. Here the sample spans about 2 million clones, just under 95% being singletons. The sequenced material came from naive CD8+ T cells sorted from blood. The clonotype comes from a man aged 18 to 29 in good health. The chain uses TRBV15 and TRBJ2-5, with a possible D match to TRBD2 (6 bases). CDR3 sequence (DNA): TGTGCCACCAGCAGCCTTGGGGGGTCAGAGACCCAGTACTTC. It is translated as CATSSLGGSETQYF.